What follows are 9 T cell receptor beta chains derived from one specimen sequenced in a study of blood T cell repertoires in COVID-19. Produced via immunoSEQ multiplex PCR; TCRdb's table is partial and in-frame only. The profile shows roughly 280,000 clones, about 88% of them singletons. Sequenced: peripheral blood. Receptor source: a woman aged 55-69 years with COVID-19, enrolled during active disease.

V usage is TRBV6-5 and J usage is TRBJ1-2, with D possibly TRBD1 on 6 matching bases. The CDR3 consists of 14 residues. Between the trimmed V and J ends, which lost 0 bases and 8 bases, there was a span of 13 bases. Germline values: CDR1 MNHEY, CDR2 SVGAGI. CDR3 region: CASSYSGTSEGYTF. CDR3 bases: TGTGCCAGCAGTTACTCCGGGACATCTGAGGGCTACACCTTC.

The rearrangement joins TRBV6-2 or TRBV6-3 to TRBJ2-2; tentatively, D is TRBD1 (5 bases). The length of the CDR3 is 15 residues. The germline CDR1 and CDR2 sequences are MNHEY and SVGEGT. The germline V and J ends were trimmed by 5 bases and 4 bases, with 14 bases remaining between them. The CDR3 is CASSLVGAGTGELFF. DNA of the CDR3: TGTGCCAGCAGTCTCGTTGGGGCCGGCACCGGGGAGCTGTTTTTT.

This clone came up once. V gene TRBV7-2 combines with J gene TRBJ2-1, with 10 bases fitting TRBD2. The CDR3 sequence is 17 residues long. V lost 2 bases, J lost 3 bases, and 7 bases stayed unmatched. CDR1 is SGHTA and CDR2 is FQGNSA in the germline V gene. For the CDR3, the DNA is TGTGCCAGCAGCTTATCGAGGACTAGCGGAGTCTACAATGAGCAGTTCTTC. Protein product: CASSLSRTSGVYNEQFF. The complete variable domain, with remaining parts taken from reference TRBV7-2 and TRBJ2-1, reads GAGVSQSPSNKVTEKGKDVELRCDPISGHTALYWYRQSLGQGLEFLIYFQGNSAPDKSGLPSDRFSAERTGGSVSTLTIQRTQQEDSAVYLCASSLSRTSGVYNEQFFGPGTRLTVL.

This clone was counted a few times. The chain has TRBV14 and TRBJ1-1; the D gene is possibly TRBD1 (5 bases). With 3 bases removed from V and 4 bases from J, the gap between germline ends came to 15 bases. CDR1 and CDR2 from the germline V gene are SGHDN and FVKESK. The CDR3 covers 15 residues. As DNA, the CDR3 is TGTGCCAGCAGCCACCGAGGCGGGGGTGGCACTGAAGCTTTCTTT. Translated, it gives CASSHRGGGGTEAFF.

The chain recombines TRBV27 with TRBJ2-1; 8 nucleotides line up with TRBD1. The V gene's germline CDR1 is MNHEY and CDR2 SMNVEV (reference sequence). This CDR3 region has 11 residues. The junction had 10 bases not matched to a gene; V was cut back by 9 bases and J by 15 bases. CDR3 nucleotides: TGTGCCAGTAAAAATGGACAGGGTTTGTTCTTC. The encoded protein is CASKNGQGLFF.

The rearrangement links TRBV19 to TRBJ1-2; 10 positions match TRBD1. CDR3 length: 15 amino acids. Germline CDR1 is LNHDA and CDR2 is SQIVND (reference sequence). The junction had 6 bases not matched to a gene; V was cut back by 2 bases and J by 6 bases. This chain's CDR3 is CASSIWDRGKDGYTF. CDR3 DNA: TGTGCCAGTAGTATATGGGACAGGGGCAAAGATGGCTACACCTTC. Combining the CDR3 with reference TRBV19 and TRBJ1-2 gives the whole variable domain DGGITQSPKYLFRKEGQNVTLSCEQNLNHDAMYWYRQDPGQGLRLIYYSQIVNDFQKGDIAEGYSVSREKKESFPLTVTSAQKNPTAFYLCASSIWDRGKDGYTFGSGTRLTVV.

This clone was counted a single time. The chain is built from TRBV20-1 and TRBJ1-2; no reliable D call. The CDR3 has 11 residues. The V gene lost 2 bases and the J gene lost 7 bases, with 8 bases spanning the gap. Germline V lookup: CDR1 DFQATT, CDR2 SNEGSKA (reference sequence). CDR3 amino acids: CSARRVGGYTF. In DNA form, the CDR3 reads TGCAGTGCTAGACGAGTTGGTGGCTACACCTTC.

The chain combines TRBV15 with TRBJ1-6, with 8 bases fitting TRBD1. The CDR3 is made up of 15 amino acids. Germline CDR1 reads LNHNV; CDR2 reads YYDKDF (reference sequence). V lost 5 bases and J lost 3; bases outside the gene matches: 3. CDR3 DNA: TGTGCCACCAGCGGGGGACAGGACTATAATTCACCCCTCCACTTT. Protein sequence: CATSGGQDYNSPLHF.

This chain uses TRBV28 with TRBJ1-1; 12 bases are a match to TRBD1. The CDR3 has 14 amino acids. The germline CDR1 and CDR2 sequences are MDHEN and SYDVKM. V lost 5 bases to trimming and J lost 8 bases; unmatched junction nucleotides: 6. DNA of the CDR3: TGTGCCAGCAGTATAATCGGGACAGGGGGCGAAGCTTTCTTT. It codes for CASSIIGTGGEAFF.